These 28 T cell receptor beta chains originate from one sample sequenced in a study of CD8 T cells in ankylosing spondylitis. One entry per CDR3 protein, called by TCRdb with MiXCR from the 5' RACE reads. The sample carries 200,000 to 300,000 distinct CDR3 sequences, roughly 10% recorded once. The sequencing input was blood, either unsorted or a sorted T cell fraction (not recorded which). These receptor sequences come from a male donor with ankylosing spondylitis or in good health (not recorded which).

This clonotype was seen more than once but under ten times. The rearrangement links TRBV12-1 to TRBJ2-7. TRBV12-1 is described as a pseudogene. CDR3 length: 11 amino acids. The CDR3, as DNA: TGTGCCAGCAGCCCGCCTAACGAGCAGTACTTC. Amino acid sequence: CASSPPNEQYF.

This clonotype has a count of ten or more. This chain links TRBV25-1 with TRBJ2-5, with no clear D. The CDR3 is 12 amino acids. The germline V gene has CDR1 MGHDK and CDR2 SYGVNS. Trimming removed 4 bases at V and 7 bases at J, with 10 bases between. As DNA, the CDR3 is TGTGCCAGCAGTGCCTATAAAGCGACCCAGTACTTC. Encoded protein: CASSAYKATQYF.

Many counts were recorded for this clonotype. This rearrangement joins TRBV29-1 to TRBJ1-1; D is possibly TRBD1 (5 bases). This CDR3 contains 11 residues. Germline CDR1 SQVTM, CDR2 ANQGSEA. Trimming removed 8 bases at V and 1 base at J, with 8 bases between. CDR3 sequence reads: CSLQGNTEAFF. DNA of the CDR3: TGCAGCCTTCAGGGGAACACTGAAGCTTTCTTT.

This clonotype was seen more than once but under ten times. The V call is TRBV7-2, the J call TRBJ2-5, with D tentatively TRBD2 (7 bases). This CDR3 contains 16 residues. The ends were cut back, 1 base at V and 5 bases at J, with 17 bases in the middle. CDR1 SGHTA and CDR2 FQGNSA come from the germline V gene. CDR3 sequence: CASSLVLGGGLETQYF. The DNA for the CDR3 is TGTGCCAGCAGCTTAGTGCTTGGGGGGGGCTTGGAGACCCAGTACTTC.

This clonotype was observed at least ten times. This rearrangement joins TRBV5-1 to TRBJ2-1; 11 positions match TRBD2. The CDR3 totals 16 residues. The V gene end was trimmed by 4 bases and the J gene end by 8 bases; junction bases not matched to a gene: 11. Germline-derived CDR1 and CDR2 are SGHRS and YFSETQ. The CDR3 spells CASSNLLAGGPHEQFF. CDR3 nucleotides: TGCGCCAGCAGCAATCTCTTAGCGGGAGGGCCCCATGAGCAGTTCTTC.

This clonotype came up a few times. CDR3 bases: TGTGCCAGCAGATTACCCGCGGGAAGGGAAACAGATACGCAGTATTTT. It yields the protein CASRLPAGRETDTQYF. J is TRBJ2-3 and V is TRBV6-2 or TRBV6-3, with a tentative D call TRBD2 (6 bases). This CDR3 has 16 residues. V dropped 6 bases and J dropped 3 bases, with 19 bases sitting between them. Germline loops: CDR1 MNHEY, CDR2 SVGEGT.

The rearrangement uses TRBV5-4 and TRBJ2-7; 13 nucleotides line up with TRBD2. CDR1 and CDR2 (germline): SGHNT, YYREEE (reference sequence). After removal of 4 bases from V and 4 bases from J, the junction contained 8 bases not matched to a gene. This CDR3 contains 16 residues. The CDR3 is CASSLGRGLAGYEQYF. For the CDR3, the DNA is TGTGCCAGCAGCCTCGGGAGGGGACTAGCGGGGTACGAGCAGTACTTC.

This clonotype has more than one count but fewer than ten. The rearrangement joins TRBV18 to TRBJ2-1, with D unclear. The CDR3 is 17 amino acids. Germline V gene lookup returns CDR1 KGHSH and CDR2 LQKENI. The V gene lost 0 bases and the J gene lost 0 bases, with 12 bases spanning the gap. CDR3 coding DNA: TGTGCCAGCTCACCACCCTGGGCAGCAAGCTCCTACAATGAGCAGTTCTTC. It yields the protein CASSPPWAASSYNEQFF.

This clonotype was picked up many times. The rearrangement joins TRBV29-1 to TRBJ2-7; 8 bases fit TRBD1. The ends lost 7 bases at V and 2 bases at J; junction bases unmatched: 4. The CDR3 totals 12 residues. CDR1 SQVTM and CDR2 ANQGSEA come from the germline V gene. The CDR3 is CSGGQVPYEQYF. The CDR3 DNA reads TGCAGCGGGGGACAGGTCCCCTACGAGCAGTACTTC.

The rearrangement uses TRBV6-1 and TRBJ1-5, with D possibly TRBD1 on 5 matching bases. Germline V lookup: CDR1 MNHNS, CDR2 SASEGT. The CDR3 totals 12 residues. With 10 bases removed from V and 4 bases from J, the gap between germline ends came to 11 bases. The CDR3, as DNA: TGTGCCACCCTAGAGGGGAATCAGCCCCAGCATTTT. This translates into CATLEGNQPQHF.

The chain is built from TRBV19 and TRBJ2-5; D uncertain. This CDR3 is 14 amino acids long. CDR1 is LNHDA, CDR2 SQIVND, per germline (reference sequence). Trimming pared 8 bases from V and 3 bases from J, leaving 16 bases between. The chain's CDR3 is CASQARGREETQYF. The CDR3 bases are TGTGCCAGTCAAGCCCGTGGAAGGGAAGAGACCCAGTACTTC. The entire variable domain, with the rest obtained from reference TRBV19 and TRBJ2-5, is as follows: DGGITQSPKYLFRKEGQNVTLSCEQNLNHDAMYWYRQDPGQGLRLIYYSQIVNDFQKGDIAEGYSVSREKKESFPLTVTSAQKNPTAFYLCASQARGREETQYFGPGTRLLVL.

The sample holds many counts of this clonotype. As DNA, the CDR3 is TGCGCCAGCAGCAATCGAAAAGGGACTACGGAGTTCTTC. Its protein product is CASSNRKGTTEFF. This chain links TRBV5-1 with TRBJ2-1; 7 bases map to TRBD2. Germline lookup yields CDR1 SGHRS and CDR2 YFSETQ. V was clipped by 4 bases and J by 14 bases; unmatched bases: 12. There are 13 residues in the CDR3.

This clonotype showed up many times. The chain employs TRBV27 and TRBJ2-7, with 11 positions matching TRBD2. The CDR3 covers 15 residues. Germline V CDR1 and CDR2: MNHEY, SMNVEV (reference sequence). V was pared by 5 bases and J by 2 bases, with 5 bases of the junction left unmatched. The CDR3 bases are TGTGCCAGCAGTCTAGGGACTAGCGGAACCTACGAGCAGTACTTC. It codes for CASSLGTSGTYEQYF.

Many counts were recorded for this clonotype. The chain is built from TRBV5-1 and TRBJ2-3; 7 bases match TRBD1. The CDR3 contains 14 residues. J gave up 2 bases and V 4 bases, and 4 bases lay outside the gene matches. Per the germline V gene, CDR1 is SGHRS and CDR2 is YFSETQ. The CDR3, as DNA: TGCGCCAGCAGCCCGGGACAGCACACAGATACGCAGTATTTT. Its translation: CASSPGQHTDTQYF.

This clonotype was seen only a few times. The rearrangement uses TRBV5-1 and TRBJ2-5; D uncertain. The CDR3 is 13 residues long. Germline V CDR1 and CDR2: SGHRS, YFSETQ. Deletions cut 4 bases from V and 2 bases from J, with 9 bases between. The DNA of the CDR3 is TGCGCCAGCAGCCTACTAACTCAAGAGACCCAGTACTTC. Its protein product is CASSLLTQETQYF.

This chain uses TRBV7-3 with TRBJ2-7, with D perhaps matching TRBD1 (5 bases). Trimming pared 6 bases from V and 3 bases from J, leaving 15 bases between. The CDR3 length is 14 residues. The germline CDR1 and CDR2 sequences are SGHTA and FQGTGA. This CDR3 reads CASRPRPGHYEQYF. The CDR3 nucleotides are TGTGCCAGCAGACCCAGACCCGGACACTACGAGCAGTACTTC.

The V call is TRBV30, the J call TRBJ2-1; no reliable D call. The germline V gene has CDR1 GTSNPN and CDR2 SVGIG (reference sequence). The germline V and J ends were trimmed by 2 bases and 3 bases, with 2 bases remaining between them. This CDR3 region has 11 residues. CDR3 residues: CAWSYYNEQFF. The CDR3 DNA reads as TGTGCCTGGAGTTACTACAATGAGCAGTTCTTC.

The rearrangement links TRBV12-3 or TRBV12-4 to TRBJ2-7, with TRBD2 matching over 11 bases. The V segment lost 3 bases and the J segment 1 base; nucleotides outside the gene matches: 5. CDR3 length: 16 residues. The chain's CDR3 is CASSFQTSGISYEQYF. Here the CDR3 DNA reads TGTGCCAGCAGTTTCCAGACTAGCGGGATTTCCTACGAGCAGTACTTC.

There are many counts of this clonotype. The CDR3 DNA sequence: TGTGCCATCAGTGAGAGGACTAGCGGAAACAATGAGCAGTTCTTC. It specifies CAISERTSGNNEQFF. The chain links TRBV10-3 to TRBJ2-1; 10 bases match TRBD2. The junction had 3 bases not matched to a gene; V was cut back by 2 bases and J by 5 bases. This CDR3 comprises 15 residues. The germline V gene has CDR1 ENHRY and CDR2 SYGVKD.

This clonotype was observed at least ten times. The chain links TRBV20-1 to TRBJ2-5; 9 bases agree with TRBD2. Trimming took 3 bases from V and 5 from J; bases not matched to a gene: 10. This CDR3 has 15 residues. Germline CDR1 reads DFQATT; CDR2 reads SNEGSKA (reference sequence). CDR3 sequence: CSASSASGKWETQYF. The DNA of the CDR3 is TGCAGTGCTAGTTCAGCTAGCGGGAAGTGGGAGACCCAGTACTTC.

The table lists this clonotype with many counts. The rearrangement uses TRBV29-1 and TRBJ2-1, with TRBD2 identical over 7 bases. Germline CDR1 reads SQVTM; CDR2 reads ANQGSEA. After removal of 7 bases from V and 5 bases from J, the junction contained 8 bases not matched to a gene. The CDR3 is 13 residues long. CDR3 in amino acids: CSGRLAGDNEQFF. The CDR3 DNA reads as TGCAGCGGTCGACTAGCTGGAGACAATGAGCAGTTCTTC.

This clonotype came up many times. This rearrangement joins TRBV20-1 to TRBJ2-1, with TRBD2 identical over 8 bases. Per germline, CDR1 DFQATT and CDR2 SNEGSKA (reference sequence). This CDR3 is built from 13 residues. The J segment lost 3 bases and the V segment lost 5 bases, leaving 3 bases of the junction unmatched. The CDR3 here is CSAGSGDYNEQFF. The DNA for the CDR3 is TGCAGTGCTGGTAGCGGGGACTACAATGAGCAGTTCTTC.

This clonotype was counted only a few times. The gene calls are TRBV29-1 and TRBJ1-4, with a weak D call TRBD1 (6 bases). In germline, CDR1 is SQVTM, CDR2 ANQGSEA. Trimming left V 4 bases short and J 5 bases short, with 11 bases between. This CDR3 is built from 13 residues. CDR3 DNA sequence: TGCAGCGTTGCTTCAGGGGCCAATGAAAAACTGTTTTTT. This gives the protein CSVASGANEKLFF.

The chain couples TRBV2 to TRBJ1-4; 9 bases map to TRBD1. V shed 5 bases and J 8 bases; nucleotides not matched to a gene: 6. The CDR3 is made up of 14 amino acids. Germline CDR1 is SNHLY and CDR2 is FYNNEI. CDR3 coding DNA: TGTGCCAGCAGTACGGACAGGGGACGCGAAAAACTGTTTTTT. It yields the protein CASSTDRGREKLFF.

This clonotype was detected many times. The chain carries TRBV5-1 and TRBJ1-2; the D is unclear. CDR3 length equals 15 residues. V was cut by 4 bases and J by 4 bases, with 17 bases left in between. Per the germline V gene, CDR1 is SGHRS and CDR2 is YFSETQ. CDR3: CASSQTAEKFYGYTF. CDR3 sequence (DNA): TGCGCCAGCAGCCAAACGGCGGAAAAATTCTATGGCTACACCTTC.

In this sample, this clonotype turned up many times. The V and J genes are TRBV20-1 and TRBJ2-1; TRBD1 agrees at 10 bases. This CDR3 is built from 13 residues. Germline-derived CDR1 and CDR2 are DFQATT and SNEGSKA (reference sequence). The V segment lost 5 bases and the J segment 5 bases; nucleotides outside the gene matches: 3. DNA for the CDR3: TGCAGTGCTGGAGGACAGGGGGACAATGAGCAGTTCTTC. It yields the protein CSAGGQGDNEQFF.

This clonotype was observed a few times. The chain links TRBV11-2 to TRBJ2-3, with D perhaps matching TRBD2 (5 bases). With 0 bases removed from V and 2 bases from J, the gap between germline ends came to 15 bases. Looked up from germline, CDR1 is SGHAT and CDR2 is FQNNGV. The CDR3 is 17 residues long. The CDR3 here is CASSLEAALSATDTQYF. DNA for the CDR3: TGTGCCAGCAGCTTAGAAGCGGCACTTTCTGCCACAGATACGCAGTATTTT. Complete variable domain (other parts from reference TRBV11-2 and TRBJ2-3): EAGVAQSPRYKIIEKRQSVAFWCNPISGHATLYWYQQILGQGPKLLIQFQNNGVVDDSQLPKDRFSAERLKGVDSTLKIQPAKLEDSAVYLCASSLEAALSATDTQYFGPGTRLTVL.

This clonotype has a handful of counts. The chain combines TRBV7-9 with TRBJ1-4; D remains unclear. The germline V and J ends were trimmed by 3 bases and 4 bases, with 9 bases remaining between them. The CDR3 has 14 amino acids. Per germline, CDR1 SEHNR and CDR2 FQNEAQ (reference sequence). The DNA of the CDR3 is TGTGCCAGCAGCTTGTCCCGGGGTAATGAAAAACTGTTTTTT. This encodes CASSLSRGNEKLFF.